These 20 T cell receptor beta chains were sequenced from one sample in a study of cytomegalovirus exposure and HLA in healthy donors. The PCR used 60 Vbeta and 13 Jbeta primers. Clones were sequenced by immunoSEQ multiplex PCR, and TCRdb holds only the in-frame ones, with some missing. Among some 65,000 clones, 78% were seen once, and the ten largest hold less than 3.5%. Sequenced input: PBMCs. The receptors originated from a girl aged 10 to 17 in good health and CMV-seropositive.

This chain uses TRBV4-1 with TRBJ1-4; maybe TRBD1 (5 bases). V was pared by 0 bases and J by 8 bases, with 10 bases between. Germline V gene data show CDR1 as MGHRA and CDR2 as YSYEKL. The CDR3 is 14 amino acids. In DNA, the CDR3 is TGCGCCAGCAGCCAAGACAGGGTATACGAAAAACTGTTTTTT. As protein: CASSQDRVYEKLFF.

The CDR3, as DNA: TGTGCCAGCACCCGGGACAGTGGGTGGGACACTGAAGCTTTCTTT. It codes for CASTRDSGWDTEAFF. J is TRBJ1-1 and V is TRBV13, with 7 positions matching TRBD1. The CDR3 totals 15 residues. Trimming cost V 7 bases and J 3 bases; bases outside gene matches: 11. CDR1 is PRHDT, CDR2 FYEKMQ, per germline (reference sequence).

The CDR3: CASSPQNGYEQYF. For the CDR3, the DNA is TGTGCCAGCTCACCACAGAACGGCTACGAGCAGTACTTC. This sequence joins TRBV18 and TRBJ2-7, with no clear D. With 1 base removed from V and 3 bases from J, the gap between germline ends came to 7 bases. CDR1 KGHSH and CDR2 LQKENI come from the germline V gene. This CDR3 region has 13 residues.

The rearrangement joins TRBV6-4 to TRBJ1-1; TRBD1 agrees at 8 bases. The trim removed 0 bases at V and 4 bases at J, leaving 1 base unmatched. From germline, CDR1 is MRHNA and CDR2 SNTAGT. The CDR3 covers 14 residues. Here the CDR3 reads CASSDSDRGTEAFF. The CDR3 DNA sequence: TGTGCCAGCAGTGACTCCGACAGGGGCACTGAAGCTTTCTTT.

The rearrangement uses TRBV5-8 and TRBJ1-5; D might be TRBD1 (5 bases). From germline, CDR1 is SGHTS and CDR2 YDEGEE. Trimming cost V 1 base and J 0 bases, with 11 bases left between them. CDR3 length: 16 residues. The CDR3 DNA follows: TGTGCCAGCAGCTTGAATCTGGGGCTTAGCAATCAGCCCCAGCATTTT. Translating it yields CASSLNLGLSNQPQHF.

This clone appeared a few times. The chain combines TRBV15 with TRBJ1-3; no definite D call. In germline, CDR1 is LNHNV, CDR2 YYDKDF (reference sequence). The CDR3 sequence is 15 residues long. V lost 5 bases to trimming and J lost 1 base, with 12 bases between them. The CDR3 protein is CATSPLTGSGNTIYF. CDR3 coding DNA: TGTGCCACCAGCCCTCTGACTGGATCTGGAAACACCATATATTTT.

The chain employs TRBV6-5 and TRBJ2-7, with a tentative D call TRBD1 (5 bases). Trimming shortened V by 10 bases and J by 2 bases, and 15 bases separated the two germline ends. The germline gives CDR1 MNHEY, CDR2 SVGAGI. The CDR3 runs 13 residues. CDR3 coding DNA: TGTGCCACAACGTCGACAGAACCCTACGAGCAGTACTTC. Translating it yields CATTSTEPYEQYF.

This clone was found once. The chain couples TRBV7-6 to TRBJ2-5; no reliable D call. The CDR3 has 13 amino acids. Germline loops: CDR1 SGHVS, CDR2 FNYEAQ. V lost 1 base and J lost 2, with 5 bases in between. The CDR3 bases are TGTGCCAGCAGCTTAGACAGACAAGAGACCCAGTACTTC. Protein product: CASSLDRQETQYF. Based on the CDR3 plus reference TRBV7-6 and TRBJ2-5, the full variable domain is GAGVSQSPRYKVTKRGQDVALRCDPISGHVSLYWYRQALGQGPEFLTYFNYEAQQDKSGLPNDRFSAERPEGSISTLTIQRTEQRDSAMYRCASSLDRQETQYFGPGTRLLVL.

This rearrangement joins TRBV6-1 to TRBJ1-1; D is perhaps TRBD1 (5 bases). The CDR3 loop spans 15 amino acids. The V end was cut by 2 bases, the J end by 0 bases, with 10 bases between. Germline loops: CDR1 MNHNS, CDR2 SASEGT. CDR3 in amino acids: CASSELTAMNTEAFF. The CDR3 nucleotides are TGTGCCAGCAGTGAATTGACAGCTATGAACACTGAAGCTTTCTTT.

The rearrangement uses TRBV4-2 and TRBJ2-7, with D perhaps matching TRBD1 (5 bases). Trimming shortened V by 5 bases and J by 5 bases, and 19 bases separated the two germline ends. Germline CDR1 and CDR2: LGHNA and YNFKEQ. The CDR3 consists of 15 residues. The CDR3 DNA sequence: TGTGCCAGCAGCGCAGGGAACAGCCGTTCCGACGAGCAGTACTTC. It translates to CASSAGNSRSDEQYF.

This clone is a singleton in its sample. The CDR3 loop is CATSRDLPEGEAFF. As DNA, the CDR3 is TGTGCCACCAGCAGAGATCTCCCAGAGGGCGAAGCTTTCTTT. The chain has TRBV15 and TRBJ1-1; no clear D. CDR1 is LNHNV, CDR2 YYDKDF, per germline (reference sequence). There are 14 residues in the CDR3. Deletions cut 0 bases from V and 8 bases from J, with 13 bases between.

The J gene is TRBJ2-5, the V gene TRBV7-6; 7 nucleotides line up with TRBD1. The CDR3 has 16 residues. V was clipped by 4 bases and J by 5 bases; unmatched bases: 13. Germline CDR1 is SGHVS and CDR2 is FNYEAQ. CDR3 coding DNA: TGTGCCAGCAGCTGGACCCGGACAGGCAGCAGGGAGACCCAGTACTTC. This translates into CASSWTRTGSRETQYF.

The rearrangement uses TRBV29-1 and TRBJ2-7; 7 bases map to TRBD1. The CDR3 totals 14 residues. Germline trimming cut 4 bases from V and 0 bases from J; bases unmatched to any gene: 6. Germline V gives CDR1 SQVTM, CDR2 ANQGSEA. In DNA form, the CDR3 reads TGCAGCGTTGGTCCCCGGACAGGCTCCTACGAGCAGTACTTC. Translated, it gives CSVGPRTGSYEQYF.

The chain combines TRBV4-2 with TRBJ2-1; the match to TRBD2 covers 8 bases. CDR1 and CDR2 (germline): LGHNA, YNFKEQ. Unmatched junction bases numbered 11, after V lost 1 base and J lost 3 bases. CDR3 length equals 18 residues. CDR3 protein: CASSQADTGRGVYNEQFF. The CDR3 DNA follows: TGTGCCAGCAGCCAAGCCGACACGGGGCGGGGGGTCTACAATGAGCAGTTCTTC.

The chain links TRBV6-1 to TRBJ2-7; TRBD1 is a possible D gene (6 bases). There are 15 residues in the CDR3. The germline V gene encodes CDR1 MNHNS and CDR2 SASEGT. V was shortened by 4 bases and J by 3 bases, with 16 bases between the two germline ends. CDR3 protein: CASSGGRIQFYEQYF. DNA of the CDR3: TGTGCCAGCAGTGGGGGGCGGATCCAGTTCTACGAGCAGTACTTC.

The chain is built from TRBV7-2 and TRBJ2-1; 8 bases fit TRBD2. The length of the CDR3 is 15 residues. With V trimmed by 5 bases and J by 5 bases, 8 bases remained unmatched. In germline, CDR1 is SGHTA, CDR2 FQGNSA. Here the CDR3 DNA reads TGTGCCAGCAGCCGAAGCGGGAGTAACAACAATGAGCAGTTCTTC. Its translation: CASSRSGSNNNEQFF.

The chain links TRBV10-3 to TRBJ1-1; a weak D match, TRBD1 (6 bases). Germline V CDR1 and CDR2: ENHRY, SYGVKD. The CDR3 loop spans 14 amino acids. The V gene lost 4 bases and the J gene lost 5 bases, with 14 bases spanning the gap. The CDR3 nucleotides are TGTGCCATCAGTGTAGCGGGGGCGCAGACTGAAGCTTTCTTT. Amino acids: CAISVAGAQTEAFF.

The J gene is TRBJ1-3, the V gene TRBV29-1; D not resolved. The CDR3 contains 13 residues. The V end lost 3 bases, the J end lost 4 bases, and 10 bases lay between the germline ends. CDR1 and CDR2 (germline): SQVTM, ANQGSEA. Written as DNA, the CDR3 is TGCAGCGTTGACCTGGAGGACGGAAACACCATATATTTT. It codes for CSVDLEDGNTIYF.

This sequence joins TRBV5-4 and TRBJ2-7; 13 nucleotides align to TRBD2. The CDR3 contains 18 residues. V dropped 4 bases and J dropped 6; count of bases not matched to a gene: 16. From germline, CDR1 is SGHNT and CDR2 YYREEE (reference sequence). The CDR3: CASSAGLAGVTAHGEQYF. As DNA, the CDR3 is TGTGCCAGCAGCGCAGGACTAGCGGGAGTAACGGCCCACGGCGAGCAGTACTTC. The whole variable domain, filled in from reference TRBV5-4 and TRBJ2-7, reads ETGVTQSPTHLIKTRGQQVTLRCSSQSGHNTVSWYQQALGQGPQFIFQYYREEENGRGNFPPRFSGLQFPNYSSELNVNALELDDSALYLCASSAGLAGVTAHGEQYFGPGTRLTVT.

The CDR3 DNA reads as TGTGCCAGCAGCCCTCCAGCGCAAGTGAACACTGAAGCTTTCTTT. This codes for CASSPPAQVNTEAFF. The gene calls are TRBV7-8 and TRBJ1-1; D is undetermined. Trimming took off 5 bases at V and 0 bases at J, with 13 bases between the two ends. CDR3 length: 15 residues. Germline loops: CDR1 SGHVS, CDR2 FQNEAQ.